A selection of T cell receptor beta chains follows, all from one sample in a study of technical replicates of blood from several donors. The protocol was immunoSEQ multiplex PCR, while the TCRdb copy is restricted to in-frame clones and leaves out a portion. Altogether 76,000 or so clones are present, about 86% being singletons, with the ten largest covering approximately 5%. Sequencing was carried out using PBMCs. These receptors were obtained from a human donor in good health. Some clones in this sample may be carry-over from other donors' samples. Both conserved end residues are part of each CDR3. Each record gives: clone size, J gene, V gene, D gene, CDR3 protein, CDR3 DNA. The D gene is left open where the match is weak. Some rows have no size entry. The others give once, few or many, or a class for an expanded clone.

once | TRBJ1-5 | TRBV6-6 | - | CASSYSQGGYQPQHF | TGTGCCAGCAGTTACTCACAGGGCGGATATCAGCCCCAGCATTTT
- | TRBJ2-7 | TRBV16 | - | CASSQWATTYEQYF | TGTGCCAGCAGCCAATGGGCAACAACCTACGAGCAGTACTTC
- | TRBJ2-7 | TRBV7-2 | - | CASSLIRDSYEQYF | TGTGCCAGCAGCTTGATCCGGGATAGTTACGAGCAGTACTTC
- | TRBJ2-5 | TRBV4-1 | TRBD2 | CASSLQKGLAGGETQYF | TGCGCCAGCAGCCTCCAAAAGGGACTAGCGGGCGGGGAGACCCAGTACTTC
- | TRBJ1-4 | TRBV9 | - | CASSAYGGPNEKLFF | TGTGCCAGCAGCGCCTACGGGGGTCCTAATGAAAAACTGTTTTTT
- | TRBJ2-1 | TRBV5-8 | - | CASSLGGVGGPLYNEQFF | TGTGCCAGCAGCTTGGGAGGGGTCGGGGGTCCCTTGTACAATGAGCAGTTCTTC
many | TRBJ1-5 | TRBV7-6 | - | CASSLPGQPQHF | TGTGCCAGCAGCTTACCTGGCCAGCCCCAGCATTTT
- | TRBJ1-6 | TRBV19 | - | CASKLQGDSYNSPLHF | TGTGCCAGTAAACTTCAAGGGGACTCCTATAATTCACCCCTCCACTTT
once | TRBJ1-1 | TRBV27 | TRBD1 | CASSWSGTALGGTEAFF | TGTGCCAGCAGTTGGTCCGGGACAGCCTTGGGCGGCACTGAAGCTTTCTTT
- | TRBJ1-5 | TRBV4-1 | - | CASSQLQGLQPQHF | TGCGCCAGCAGCCAACTCCAGGGTTTACAGCCCCAGCATTTT
- | TRBJ1-1 | TRBV18 | - | CASSPRGGTEAFF | TGTGCCAGCTCACCAAGAGGGGGCACTGAAGCTTTCTTT
- | TRBJ1-1 | TRBV5-1 | TRBD1 | CASSLAVDRASEAFF | TGCGCCAGCAGCTTGGCCGTGGACAGGGCCTCTGAAGCTTTCTTT
- | TRBJ2-1 | TRBV5-4 | TRBD2 | CASSFKTSGSNEQFF | TGTGCCAGCAGCTTCAAGACTAGCGGGAGTAATGAGCAGTTCTTC
- | TRBJ2-5 | TRBV20-1 | - | CSARTGETQYF | TGCAGTGCTAGGACGGGAGAGACCCAGTACTTC
- | TRBJ1-5 | TRBV19 | TRBD1 | CASSIDRGRGVNQPQHF | TGTGCCAGTAGTATAGATCGCGGCAGGGGGGTAAATCAGCCCCAGCATTTT
- | TRBJ1-1 | TRBV6-1 | TRBD1 | CASKGQGITEAFF | TGTGCCAGCAAGGGACAGGGGATAACTGAAGCTTTCTTT
- | TRBJ2-3 | TRBV6-4 | - | CASSDTSGGQDTQYF | TGTGCCAGCAGTGACACAAGCGGTGGACAGGATACGCAGTATTTT
- | TRBJ1-1 | TRBV4-1 | - | CASSQGGPRMNTEAFF | TGCGCCAGCAGCCAAGGGGGCCCGCGGATGAACACTGAAGCTTTCTTT
- | TRBJ1-1 | TRBV19 | TRBD1 | CASSPDRVREAFF | TGTGCCAGTAGTCCAGACAGGGTCCGTGAAGCTTTCTTT
- | TRBJ2-1 | TRBV7-2 | - | CASSVDFREQFF | TGTGCCAGCAGCGTCGACTTTCGTGAGCAGTTCTTC
- | TRBJ2-1 | TRBV5-4 | - | CASSLGAFDEQFF | TGTGCCAGCAGCTTGGGGGCGTTCGATGAGCAGTTCTTC
once | TRBJ2-5 | TRBV6-6 | TRBD2 | CASSFERERETQYF | TGTGCCAGCAGTTTCGAGCGGGAGAGGGAGACCCAGTACTTC
- | TRBJ2-3 | TRBV7-3 | TRBD2 | CASSPSRGGTDTQYF | TGTGCCAGCAGCCCCAGTCGGGGGGGCACAGATACGCAGTATTTT
- | TRBJ2-2 | TRBV9 | TRBD2 | CASSGTGGRKTGELFF | TGTGCCAGCAGCGGAACGGGAGGACGTAAAACCGGGGAGCTGTTTTTT
- | TRBJ1-2 | TRBV7-3 | TRBD1 | CASSPGTGGRAYGYTF | TGTGCCAGCAGCCCCGGGACAGGGGGACGCGCCTATGGCTACACCTTC
- | TRBJ2-3 | TRBV4-2 | - | CASRRDEGQRADTQYF | TGTGCCAGCAGACGCGACGAGGGCCAGCGGGCAGATACGCAGTATTTT
- | TRBJ2-6 | TRBV5-1 | - | CASSTRTGLSGANVLTF | TGCGCCAGCAGCACCCGGACGGGACTCTCTGGGGCCAACGTCCTGACTTTC
- | TRBJ1-1 | TRBV5-8 | - | CASNLGVGSTEAFF | TGTGCCAGCAATTTGGGAGTGGGATCCACTGAAGCTTTCTTT
- | TRBJ2-1 | TRBV9 | - | CASSVGGADNEQFF | TGTGCCAGCAGCGTAGGCGGGGCAGACAATGAGCAGTTCTTC
- | TRBJ1-6 | TRBV4-3 | - | CASSLGQNSPLHF | TGCGCCAGCAGTCTCGGACAGAATTCACCCCTCCACTTT
- | TRBJ1-4 | TRBV2 | TRBD1 | CATRMGQLNEKLFF | TGTGCCACCAGAATGGGACAGCTTAATGAAAAACTGTTTTTT
once | TRBJ1-6 | TRBV7-2 | TRBD1 | CASSLLGTGPNSPLHF | TGTGCCAGCAGCTTACTAGGGACAGGACCGAATTCACCCCTCCACTTT
- | TRBJ2-5 | TRBV19 | TRBD2 | CASSSLAGGPLRETQYF | TGTGCCAGTAGTTCTTTAGCGGGGGGGCCCCTTCGGGAGACCCAGTACTTC
- | TRBJ2-5 | TRBV7-2 | TRBD2 | CASSYPGGRGGAQYF | TGTGCCAGCAGCTACCCGGGAGGGCGGGGAGGGGCCCAGTACTTC